This T cell receptor (beta chain) was identified in a study of CD8+ T cells in alopecia areata. Study in general: At a dose of 5 to 10 mg twice daily, oral tofacitinib was given to treated patients.

The CDR3 has 18 residues. The trim removed 2 bases at V and 0 bases at J, leaving 12 bases unmatched. In germline, CDR1 is MGHRA, CDR2 YSYEKL. Points from the study as a whole: Persistence of many expanded lesional clones was seen in scalp and blood during tofacitinib.

Treatment given: oral pan-JAK inhibitor, 5-10 mg twice daily. cDNA reverse transcribed from extracted RNA served as the sequencing template. TCRdb keeps only in-frame clones here, not all; method: immunoSEQ multiplex PCR. Of about 260,000 clones in the sample, about 60% were seen once. For this clone: Its antigen is still unknown.

V usage is TRBV4-1 and J usage is TRBJ2-7; TRBD1 agrees at 8 bases. This specimen consisted of CD4+ T cells sorted from blood, obtained around week 54, from a patient treated with tofacitinib. The TCR sequence derives from a human donor with alopecia areata. The CDR3 sequence is CASSQTDPTGVSSYEQYF. CDR3 DNA: TGCGCCAGCAGCCAAACCGACCCGACAGGGGTCAGCTCCTACGAGCAGTACTTC.